The next 20 T cell receptor beta chains were all read from a single sample in a study. One entry per CDR3 protein, called by TCRdb with MiXCR from the RT-PCR reads. The data contain about 680,000 distinct CDR3 sequences, approximately 15% of them singletons. Sequencing was carried out using memory CD4+ T cells from blood. The source of these receptors is a female donor in good health, serving as a healthy control.

The chain joins TRBV10-3 to TRBJ2-2; no clear D. This CDR3 comprises 14 residues. V shed 8 bases and J shed 3 bases, with 13 bases lying between them. Per the germline V gene, CDR1 is ENHRY and CDR2 is SYGVKD. CDR3 sequence reads: CAIGKGYDTGELFF. CDR3 DNA: TGTGCCATCGGTAAGGGATACGACACCGGGGAGCTGTTTTTT.

The chain carries TRBV5-5 and TRBJ2-5, with D perhaps given as TRBD1 or TRBD2 (6 bases each). The V gene's germline CDR1 is SGHKS and CDR2 YYEKEE (reference sequence). This CDR3 contains 18 residues. Trimming removed 4 bases at V and 5 bases at J, with 27 bases between. DNA of the CDR3: TGTGCCAGCAGCCGAAGCAGGCTAGACCCGGGGGCGCAGGAGACCCAGTACTTC. Protein sequence: CASSRSRLDPGAQETQYF. The entire variable domain, with the rest obtained from reference TRBV5-5 and TRBJ2-5, is as follows: DAGVTQSPTHLIKTRGQQVTLRCSPISGHKSVSWYQQVLGQGPQFIFQYYEKEERGRGNFPDRFSARQFPNYSSELNVNALLLGDSALYLCASSRSRLDPGAQETQYFGPGTRLLVL.

This chain uses TRBV5-8 with TRBJ2-1; TRBD2 matches 11 bases. The CDR3 extends over 17 amino acids. Unmatched junction bases numbered 10, after V lost 4 bases and J lost 4 bases. Germline values: CDR1 SGHTS, CDR2 YDEGEE. The CDR3 DNA follows: TGTGCCAGCAGCATCACGCAAGGGACTAGCGGATACAATGAGCAGTTCTTC. Protein sequence: CASSITQGTSGYNEQFF.

There are many counts of this clonotype. V usage is TRBV12-3 or TRBV12-4 and J usage is TRBJ1-2, with D perhaps TRBD1 (5 bases). The CDR3 is 13 amino acids. Trimming took 1 base from V and 8 from J, leaving 11 bases between them. CDR3 in DNA: TGTGCCAGCAGTTTAGAGGGGCCACTCGGCTACACCTTC. Its translation: CASSLEGPLGYTF.

This rearrangement joins TRBV7-3 to TRBJ2-2, with 7 bases that match TRBD2. Trimming cost V 5 bases and J 4 bases; bases outside gene matches: 7. CDR1 and CDR2 from the germline V gene are SGHTA and FQGTGA. The CDR3 totals 15 residues. CDR3 sequence: CASSVYQRGTGELFF. CDR3 DNA sequence: TGTGCCAGCAGCGTTTACCAGCGGGGCACCGGGGAGCTGTTTTTT.

This chain links TRBV18 with TRBJ2-7; TRBD1 aligns across 7 bases. V was clipped by 2 bases and J by 3 bases; unmatched bases: 4. The CDR3 is 14 amino acids. The germline V gene encodes CDR1 KGHSH and CDR2 LQKENI. CDR3: CASSPDRVYYEQYF. CDR3 nucleotides: TGTGCCAGCTCACCAGACAGGGTTTACTACGAGCAGTACTTC.

This clonotype was counted a few times. The chain is built from TRBV20-1 and TRBJ1-6; tentatively, D is TRBD1 (5 bases). Trimming shortened V by 2 bases and J by 0 bases, and 14 bases separated the two germline ends. Germline loops: CDR1 DFQATT, CDR2 SNEGSKA (reference sequence). This CDR3 is built from 17 residues. CDR3 residues: CSARQGVGGSYNSPLHF. CDR3 coding DNA: TGCAGTGCTAGACAGGGTGTCGGGGGCTCCTATAATTCACCCCTCCACTTT.

This clonotype showed up just a few times. The V call is TRBV7-2, the J call TRBJ2-3; D not resolved. Germline V gene sequence: CDR1 SGHTA, CDR2 FQGNSA. The CDR3 is 12 residues long. Deletions cut 5 bases from V and 4 bases from J, with 7 bases between. In DNA, the CDR3 is TGTGCCAGCAGCCCCCCCCCAGATACGCAGTATTTT. Protein: CASSPPPDTQYF.

The chain combines TRBV25-1 with TRBJ2-1; tentative D call: TRBD1 (6 bases). There are 14 residues in the CDR3. Germline-derived CDR1 and CDR2 are MGHDK and SYGVNS. Trimming left V 10 bases short and J 0 bases short, with 13 bases between. CDR3 sequence reads: CATNQGSSYNEQFF. The DNA of the CDR3 is TGTGCCACCAATCAGGGGAGCTCCTACAATGAGCAGTTCTTC.

The chain couples TRBV18 to TRBJ1-4, with a possible D match to TRBD1 (5 bases). This CDR3 is 14 amino acids long. Trimming took off 3 bases at V and 5 bases at J, with 10 bases between the two ends. CDR1 and CDR2 from the germline V gene are KGHSH and LQKENI. CDR3 loop: CASSPGGENEKLFF. The CDR3 bases are TGTGCCAGCTCACCGGGGGGTGAGAATGAAAAACTGTTTTTT.

A few counts support this clonotype. The V and J genes are TRBV5-1 and TRBJ2-2, with 7 bases lining up with TRBD1. The CDR3 sequence is 15 residues long. V lost 0 bases, J lost 7 bases, and 6 bases stayed unmatched. Germline assignment: CDR1 SGHRS and CDR2 YFSETQ. Here the CDR3 DNA reads TGCGCCAGCAGCTTGGTTACAGGGGCGGTCGGGGAGCTGTTTTTT. Translating it yields CASSLVTGAVGELFF.

This clonotype was seen repeatedly, ten times or more. This sequence joins TRBV20-1 and TRBJ2-3, with D hard to call. V gave up 1 base and J gave up 8 bases, with 10 bases separating them. Germline CDR1 is DFQATT and CDR2 is SNEGSKA (reference sequence). This CDR3 has 12 amino acids. The CDR3 sequence is CSARVGVGTQYF. The CDR3, as DNA: TGCAGTGCTAGAGTCGGAGTTGGTACGCAGTATTTT.

The chain joins TRBV25-1 to TRBJ1-2; 9 bases fit TRBD1. This CDR3 is 15 amino acids long. Trimming took 3 bases from V and 8 from J; bases not matched to a gene: 10. The germline gives CDR1 MGHDK, CDR2 SYGVNS. The CDR3: CASSDIKQGAEGYTF. DNA of the CDR3: TGTGCCAGCAGTGACATCAAACAGGGGGCGGAAGGCTACACCTTC.

This sequence joins TRBV20-1 and TRBJ1-1; 10 bases line up with TRBD1. Per the germline V gene, CDR1 is DFQATT and CDR2 is SNEGSKA (reference sequence). CDR3 length: 14 amino acids. V was pared by 4 bases and J by 4 bases, with 6 bases of the junction left unmatched. The CDR3 region is CSAIRQGAGTEAFF. The CDR3 coding sequence is TGCAGTGCTATAAGACAGGGGGCTGGCACTGAAGCTTTCTTT.

The table lists this clonotype with many counts. This rearrangement joins TRBV7-9 to TRBJ2-3; D ambiguous. The CDR3 runs to 15 residues. Trimming cost V 1 base and J 2 bases, with 10 bases left between them. Per the germline V gene, CDR1 is SEHNR and CDR2 is FQNEAQ (reference sequence). The CDR3 sequence: CASSLVVDPTDTQYF. In nucleotides, the CDR3 is TGTGCCAGCAGCTTAGTCGTGGACCCCACAGATACGCAGTATTTT.

This clonotype occurred a few times. The gene calls are TRBV7-2 and TRBJ2-1; TRBD2 is a possible D gene (6 bases). V was pared by 5 bases and J by 5 bases, with 13 bases between. Per germline, CDR1 SGHTA and CDR2 FQGNSA. The CDR3 sequence is 14 residues long. This chain's CDR3 is CASSARLENNEQFF. The CDR3 DNA reads TGTGCCAGCAGCGCCAGACTAGAGAACAATGAGCAGTTCTTC.

The sample holds many counts of this clonotype. The rearrangement joins TRBV7-2 to TRBJ1-1, with unresolved D. CDR1 is SGHTA and CDR2 is FQGNSA in the germline V gene. The V end lost 6 bases, the J end lost 4 bases, and 12 bases lay between the germline ends. This CDR3 has 13 amino acids. The CDR3 bases are TGTGCCAGCAGTTTCCAAGGGAGCACTGAAGCTTTCTTT. Protein: CASSFQGSTEAFF.

This clonotype was seen a handful of times. This chain connects TRBV12-5 to TRBJ2-1; no reliable D call. Germline CDR1 reads LGHNT; CDR2 reads FRNRAP. The CDR3 spans 19 residues. V lost 0 bases, J lost 0 bases, and 18 bases lay in between. CDR3 DNA sequence: TGTGCTAGTGGTTTGGTCACCCCGATGGTGCCCGGCTCCTACAATGAGCAGTTCTTC. Encoded protein: CASGLVTPMVPGSYNEQFF.

The V call is TRBV5-4, the J call TRBJ2-7; 7 bases are shared with TRBD1. This CDR3 is built from 14 residues. CDR1 is SGHNT and CDR2 is YYREEE in the germline V gene (reference sequence). J lost 2 bases, V lost 1 base, and 3 bases had no gene match. This CDR3 is CASSLIGQAYEQYF. In DNA form, the CDR3 reads TGTGCCAGCAGCTTGATCGGACAGGCCTACGAGCAGTACTTC.

This clonotype was observed many times. V is TRBV20-1 and J is TRBJ2-1; D is undetermined. CDR3 size: 14 residues. CDR1 and CDR2 (germline): DFQATT, SNEGSKA (reference sequence). With 7 bases removed from V and 9 bases from J, the gap between germline ends came to 22 bases. Written as DNA, the CDR3 is TGCAGTGTCAGAGCCCCGACAAGCTATGCTGAGCAGTTCTTC. Translation gives CSVRAPTSYAEQFF.